Detailed here is one T cell receptor (beta chain). Its specificity is unknown. This sample is part of a study of OX40 agonist ivuxolimab in advanced cancers. Study in general: With a range of about 20 to 79, age averaged roughly 61 years, and around 83% were male.

Study observations and caveats: The antigen specificity of the peripheral T cells (those that were expanded) was not determined. By week 6 at 0.1 to 3.0 mg/kg, blood CD4+ and CD8+ T cells had expanded clonally.

V dropped 1 base and J dropped 2 bases, with 15 bases sitting between them. The CDR3 length is 17 residues. Germline V gene lookup returns CDR1 MNHNS and CDR2 SASEGT. The protocol was immunoSEQ multiplex PCR, while the TCRdb copy is restricted to in-frame clones and leaves out a portion. The sample lists about 83,000 clones; 84% were seen once. The source was CD4+ or CD8+ T cells sorted from blood, collected in a trial of the OX40 agonist ivuxolimab. The chain joins TRBV6-1 to TRBJ1-3, with D tentatively TRBD1 (6 bases). The source is an adult with an advanced solid tumor such as melanoma, head and neck, liver or kidney cancer. DNA of the CDR3: TGTGCCAGCAGTGAAGAGGGGCGGGGGCTCCCTGGAAACACCATATATTTT. It yields the protein CASSEEGRGLPGNTIYF.